Listed below are T cell receptor beta chains from one sample, sequenced in a study of monozygotic twins with inflammatory bowel disease. TCRdb reprocessed the 5' RACE reads and reports one entry per CDR3 protein, with no DNA. The listing contains some 210,000 distinct CDR3 sequences. The source material was blood. These receptors were taken from a human donor with ulcerative colitis or Crohn's disease, or a healthy co-twin of an affected twin (not recorded which). Each CDR3 is given with its conserved first and last residue. Each record gives: J gene, CDR3 length, V gene, CDR3 protein.

j_gene: TRBJ1-1; len: 14; v_gene: TRBV9; CDR3aa: CASSPGTSHTEAFF
j_gene: TRBJ1-1; len: 14; v_gene: TRBV3-1; CDR3aa: CASSHEDGWTEAFF
j_gene: TRBJ2-6; len: 14; v_gene: TRBV3-1; CDR3aa: CASSPRDFPLVLTF
j_gene: TRBJ2-5; len: 15; v_gene: TRBV7-2; CDR3aa: CASSSFSGGQETQYF
j_gene: TRBJ1-2; len: 18; v_gene: TRBV4-1; CDR3aa: CASSQVNFIGPGYYGYTF
j_gene: TRBJ2-5; len: 16; v_gene: TRBV20-1; CDR3aa: CSANPLAGGRQETQYF
j_gene: TRBJ1-4; len: 17; v_gene: TRBV5-1; CDR3aa: CASSWDTKDATNEKLFF
j_gene: TRBJ1-4; len: 17; v_gene: TRBV2; CDR3aa: CASRNGIQTGSTEKLFF
j_gene: TRBJ1-1; len: 13; v_gene: TRBV6-6; CDR3aa: CASSYQTNTEAFF
j_gene: TRBJ1-3; len: 15; v_gene: TRBV20-1; CDR3aa: CSARDLRGTGNTIYF
j_gene: TRBJ2-1; len: 12; v_gene: TRBV5-6; CDR3aa: CASSLNSVEQFF
j_gene: TRBJ2-5; len: 14; v_gene: TRBV5-1; CDR3aa: CASSSPTGLETQYF
j_gene: TRBJ2-7; len: 14; v_gene: TRBV9; CDR3aa: CASSVAAGSYEQYF
j_gene: TRBJ2-7; len: 14; v_gene: TRBV5-1; CDR3aa: CASRGQGATYEQYF
j_gene: TRBJ2-2; len: 14; v_gene: TRBV7-9; CDR3aa: CASPGHRSSGELFF
j_gene: TRBJ2-2; len: 14; v_gene: TRBV27; CDR3aa: CASTGQGYTGELFF
j_gene: TRBJ2-5; len: 15; v_gene: TRBV18; CDR3aa: CASSPTRTAQETQYF
j_gene: TRBJ1-2; len: 14; v_gene: TRBV3-1; CDR3aa: CASSEGGRGRSYTF
j_gene: TRBJ2-7; len: 14; v_gene: TRBV12-3/TRBV12-4; CDR3aa: CASSLAQGYYEQYF
j_gene: TRBJ1-2; len: 14; v_gene: TRBV5-1; CDR3aa: CASSPGTDSYGYTF